The 16 T cell receptor beta chains presented below share a single source sample, sequenced in a study of cytomegalovirus exposure and HLA in healthy donors. Both 60 Vbeta primers and 13 Jbeta primers went into the PCR. Assay used: immunoSEQ multiplex PCR; TCRdb lists only in-frame clones, some missing. The repertoire holds nearly 110,000 clones, with roughly four fifths as singletons. What was sequenced was PBMCs. These receptors were taken from a man in his fifties or sixties in good health and CMV-seronegative.

The chain recombines TRBV10-1 with TRBJ2-5, with 7 positions matching TRBD2. Germline-derived CDR1 and CDR2 are WNHNN and SYGVQD (reference sequence). The CDR3 is 15 residues long. V dropped 2 bases and J dropped 2; count of bases not matched to a gene: 5. CDR3 in amino acids: CASSENRGGQETQYF. The CDR3 coding sequence is TGCGCCAGCAGTGAGAATAGGGGAGGGCAAGAGACCCAGTACTTC.

This clone came up a few times. This sequence joins TRBV7-9 and TRBJ1-1; D might be TRBD1 (6 bases). Trimming cost V 4 bases and J 4 bases, with 7 bases left between them. Germline CDR1 reads SEHNR; CDR2 reads FQNEAQ (reference sequence). The CDR3 spans 12 residues. The CDR3 nucleotides are TGTGCCAGCAGCTCCAGGGGCACTGAAGCTTTCTTT. Translating it yields CASSSRGTEAFF.

The chain recombines TRBV10-3 with TRBJ1-5; D gene unclear. V shed 0 bases and J shed 2 bases, with 5 bases lying between them. This CDR3 region has 14 residues. The germline V gene has CDR1 ENHRY and CDR2 SYGVKD. The CDR3 reads CAISESERNQPQHF. CDR3 sequence (DNA): TGTGCCATCAGTGAGTCAGAGCGCAATCAGCCCCAGCATTTT.

This sequence joins TRBV19 and TRBJ1-1; no firm D call. This CDR3 is 13 amino acids long. Germline V lookup: CDR1 LNHDA, CDR2 SQIVND (reference sequence). Trimming shortened V by 5 bases and J by 1 base, and 8 bases separated the two germline ends. CDR3 nucleotides: TGTGCCAGTAGTTCTACAGCGAACACTGAAGCTTTCTTT. It is translated as CASSSTANTEAFF.

V and J are TRBV30 and TRBJ2-5; 8 bases align to TRBD1. The CDR3 is made up of 23 amino acids. The germline V gene encodes CDR1 GTSNPN and CDR2 SVGIG (reference sequence). With 4 bases clipped from V and 0 bases from J, the junction kept 31 bases outside the gene matches. CDR3 sequence: CAWMGPHEIVVFDRGLYQETQYF. The CDR3 nucleotides are TGTGCCTGGATGGGACCCCATGAGATCGTAGTATTCGACAGGGGCCTATACCAAGAGACCCAGTACTTC. Together with reference TRBV30 and TRBJ2-5, the CDR3 gives the full variable domain: SQTIHQWPATLVQPVGSPLSLECTVEGTSNPNLYWYRQAAGRGLQLLFYSVGIGQISSEVPQNLSASRPQDRQFILSSKKLLLSDSGFYLCAWMGPHEIVVFDRGLYQETQYFGPGTRLLVL.

This clone appeared a few times. The CDR3 DNA is TGTGCCAGCAGCTTAAGCCGTGTGGGGGGGCGTAAATCCGGGGAGCTGTTTTTT. Translating gives CASSLSRVGGRKSGELFF. The chain is built from TRBV11-2 and TRBJ2-2; D perhaps matches TRBD2 (7 bases). CDR3 size: 18 residues. V shed 2 bases and J shed 6 bases, with 22 bases lying between them. Germline V gives CDR1 SGHAT, CDR2 FQNNGV. Variable domain in full (rest from reference TRBV11-2 and TRBJ2-2): EAGVAQSPRYKIIEKRQSVAFWCNPISGHATLYWYQQILGQGPKLLIQFQNNGVVDDSQLPKDRFSAERLKGVDSTLKIQPAKLEDSAVYLCASSLSRVGGRKSGELFFGEGSRLTVL.

The chain links TRBV30 to TRBJ1-3, with D perhaps matching TRBD1 (6 bases). The length of the CDR3 is 16 residues. Germline V gene sequence: CDR1 GTSNPN, CDR2 SVGIG (reference sequence). The V gene lost 0 bases and the J gene lost 0 bases, with 12 bases spanning the gap. The CDR3 coding sequence is TGTGCCTGGAGTGTACGGGCAGGGGCCTCTGGAAACACCATATATTTT. Translating gives CAWSVRAGASGNTIYF.

The chain recombines TRBV5-4 with TRBJ2-2, with TRBD2 identical over 11 bases. Per germline, CDR1 SGHNT and CDR2 YYREEE (reference sequence). V shed 4 bases, J shed 2 bases, and the junction held 7 bases outside the gene matches. This CDR3 is 17 amino acids long. The CDR3 DNA follows: TGTGCCAGCAGCCCTGAGACTAGCGGGGTTAACACCGGGGAGCTGTTTTTT. Protein product: CASSPETSGVNTGELFF.

The rearrangement uses TRBV2 and TRBJ2-3; D may be TRBD1 (6 bases). CDR1 is SNHLY and CDR2 is FYNNEI in the germline V gene. Trimming shortened V by 5 bases and J by 0 bases, and 12 bases separated the two germline ends. The CDR3 is made up of 15 amino acids. The CDR3 bases are TGTGCCAGCAGTCAGACAGGCCAAAGCACAGATACGCAGTATTTT. Its protein product is CASSQTGQSTDTQYF.

The chain combines TRBV7-9 with TRBJ2-2, with a possible D match to TRBD2 (6 bases). The germline V gene has CDR1 SEHNR and CDR2 FQNEAQ (reference sequence). This CDR3 comprises 12 residues. V was shortened by 5 bases and J by 11 bases, with 12 bases between the two germline ends. CDR3 coding DNA: TGTGCCAGCAGCCTTGGGCGGGGCGAGCTGTTTTTT. Translating it yields CASSLGRGELFF.

The J gene is TRBJ1-3, the V gene TRBV30; unclear D gene. CDR1 is GTSNPN, CDR2 SVGIG, per germline (reference sequence). This CDR3 comprises 14 residues. Trimming shortened V by 1 base and J by 8 bases, and 15 bases separated the two germline ends. As DNA, the CDR3 is TGTGCCTGGAGTGAAACCCCAGGATTGGACACCATATATTTT. This translates into CAWSETPGLDTIYF.

The chain combines TRBV6-6 with TRBJ2-2; the match to TRBD1 covers 9 bases. Germline CDR1 and CDR2: MNHNY and SVGAGI (reference sequence). With 8 bases clipped from V and 1 base from J, the junction kept 8 bases outside the gene matches. This CDR3 is built from 16 residues. The CDR3 spells CASGLHRGRNTGELFF. CDR3 DNA sequence: TGTGCCAGCGGCCTTCACAGGGGGCGGAACACCGGGGAGCTGTTTTTT.

This clone has only a few counts. The chain couples TRBV4-3 to TRBJ1-4, with a tentative D call TRBD1 (5 bases). CDR3 length: 15 amino acids. The germline V gene encodes CDR1 LGHNA and CDR2 YSLEER. The V end lost 1 base, the J end lost 0 bases, and 6 bases lay between the germline ends. CDR3 bases: TGCGCCAGCAGCCAAGGACAGCCAACTAATGAAAAACTGTTTTTT. It specifies CASSQGQPTNEKLFF.

This clone appeared once. The chain's CDR3 is CASSLTAINEKLFF. For the CDR3, the DNA is TGTGCCAGCAGCTTGACAGCCATAAATGAAAAACTGTTTTTT. This chain links TRBV7-2 with TRBJ1-4; perhaps TRBD1 as D (5 bases). V was trimmed by 3 bases and J by 5 bases, leaving 10 bases between them. Germline values: CDR1 SGHTA, CDR2 FQGNSA. This CDR3 has 14 residues.

A remark on this clone: At one end, the junction sequence differs from germline, possibly due to a read error. The chain has TRBV9 and TRBJ1-6; no reliable D call. This CDR3 comprises 14 residues. CDR1 is SGDLS, CDR2 YYNGEE, per germline. The CDR3 here is CASNVEGRGSPLHF. Here the CDR3 DNA reads TGTGCCAGCAACGTAGAAGGCCGAGGTTCACCCCTCCACTTT.

This chain links TRBV19 with TRBJ2-2; 8 bases are a match to TRBD1. The germline CDR1 and CDR2 sequences are LNHDA and SQIVND (reference sequence). CDR3 length: 16 amino acids. V lost 3 bases and J lost 7; bases outside the gene matches: 10. The chain's CDR3 is CASSITGTGPLGELFF. The CDR3, as DNA: TGTGCCAGTAGTATCACCGGGACAGGACCCCTCGGGGAGCTGTTTTTT.